These 20 T cell receptor beta chains share one sample of origin, sequenced in a study of blood T cell repertoires in COVID-19. Sequencing was performed with immunoSEQ multiplex PCR; in TCRdb, only in-frame clones are kept and a portion is missing. This table holds about 110,000 clones, around nine tenths found once. The material sequenced was peripheral blood. The receptors stem from a middle-aged man with acute or convalescent COVID-19.

The chain has TRBV29-1 and TRBJ2-3, with D maybe TRBD2 (5 bases). This CDR3 contains 12 residues. Trimming took off 3 bases at V and 5 bases at J, with 9 bases between the two ends. From germline, CDR1 is SQVTM and CDR2 ANQGSEA. CDR3 amino acids: CSVELEVDTQYF. CDR3 nucleotides: TGCAGCGTTGAGCTGGAGGTAGATACGCAGTATTTT.

The chain recombines TRBV5-6 with TRBJ2-2; TRBD1 aligns across 9 bases. Germline CDR1 is SGHDT and CDR2 is YYEEEE. V was clipped by 3 bases and J by 6 bases; unmatched bases: 6. This CDR3 is built from 15 residues. The CDR3 reads CASSSLDRGAGELFF. The CDR3 DNA reads as TGTGCCAGCAGCTCGCTTGACAGGGGGGCCGGGGAGCTGTTTTTT.

The V gene is TRBV3-1 (or the pseudogene TRBV3-2), the J gene TRBJ1-4, with TRBD1 as a possible D gene (5 bases). Trimming shortened V by 2 bases and J by 8 bases, and 12 bases separated the two germline ends. The CDR3 runs to 14 residues. CDR1 LGHDT and CDR2 YNNKEL come from the germline V gene (reference sequence). The CDR3 loop is CASSQRYGGEKLFF. In nucleotides, the CDR3 is TGTGCCAGCAGCCAACGGTACGGGGGGGAAAAACTGTTTTTT.

The chain carries TRBV6-5 and TRBJ1-1, with D possibly TRBD1 on 6 matching bases. The CDR3 covers 14 residues. Germline CDR1 MNHEY, CDR2 SVGAGI. The germline V and J ends were trimmed by 6 bases and 7 bases, with 18 bases remaining between them. CDR3 sequence reads: CASSLTGTLGEAFF. The DNA for the CDR3 is TGTGCCAGCAGCCTGACAGGAACCCTCGGTGAAGCTTTCTTT.

The CDR3 region is CASSPIGVAGVNEQFF. CDR3 nucleotides: TGTGCCAGCAGTCCCATTGGGGTAGCGGGAGTGAATGAGCAGTTCTTC. This chain connects TRBV6-6 to TRBJ2-1; 9 bases line up with TRBD2. Germline V gene lookup returns CDR1 MNHNY and CDR2 SVGAGI (reference sequence). The V and J ends lost 5 bases and 7 bases, in that order; junction bases with no gene match: 12. This CDR3 region has 16 residues.

The chain has TRBV11-2 and TRBJ2-1; 8 positions match TRBD2. V was clipped by 1 base and J by 7 bases; unmatched bases: 3. Germline lookup yields CDR1 SGHAT and CDR2 FQNNGV. CDR3 length equals 14 residues. The CDR3, as DNA: TGTGCCAGCAGCTTAGCGGGAGGGAGGAATGAGCAGTTCTTC. This translates into CASSLAGGRNEQFF.

The chain carries TRBV6-5 and TRBJ2-7, with D possibly being TRBD2 (6 bases). V dropped 5 bases and J dropped 1 base, with 12 bases sitting between them. This CDR3 contains 14 residues. The germline gives CDR1 MNHEY, CDR2 SVGAGI. CDR3 sequence: CASSRYRESYEQYF. CDR3 DNA: TGTGCCAGCAGTAGATACCGGGAGTCCTACGAGCAGTACTTC.

J is TRBJ1-6 and V is TRBV6-4, with TRBD1 identical over 7 bases. Germline-derived CDR1 and CDR2 are MRHNA and SNTAGT. With V trimmed by 6 bases and J by 12 bases, 14 bases remained unmatched. The CDR3 totals 15 residues. The CDR3 here is CASRQNRGFEGPLHF. DNA of the CDR3: TGTGCCAGCAGACAAAACAGGGGCTTCGAAGGACCCCTCCACTTT.

This chain connects TRBV3-1 (or the pseudogene TRBV3-2) to TRBJ1-2; 8 bases are shared with TRBD1. This CDR3 comprises 14 residues. Germline CDR1 reads LGHDT; CDR2 reads YNNKEL (reference sequence). V gave up 4 bases and J gave up 7 bases; unmatched junction bases: 8. The CDR3 spells CASSRGQGEVGYTF. CDR3 nucleotides: TGTGCCAGCAGCCGCGGACAGGGAGAGGTTGGCTACACCTTC.

The rearrangement links TRBV20-1 to TRBJ2-7; 9 bases line up with TRBD1. The CDR3 is 15 amino acids. Trimming took 3 bases from V and 2 from J; bases not matched to a gene: 8. Germline CDR1 is DFQATT and CDR2 is SNEGSKA (reference sequence). The CDR3, as DNA: TGCAGTGCTAGTAGGGGACAGGGAAGAACCTACGAGCAGTACTTC. Amino acid sequence: CSASRGQGRTYEQYF.

The chain links TRBV4-2 to TRBJ2-1; 7 bases align to TRBD2. The CDR3 spans 16 residues. The germline CDR1 and CDR2 sequences are LGHNA and YNFKEQ. V gave up 1 base and J gave up 6 bases; unmatched junction bases: 9. The CDR3 protein is CASSQAVSGTLNEQFF. The CDR3 region has the DNA TGTGCCAGCAGCCAAGCAGTAAGCGGGACCCTCAATGAGCAGTTCTTC.

V gene TRBV7-3 combines with J gene TRBJ2-2, with D maybe TRBD1 (5 bases). Germline values: CDR1 SGHTA, CDR2 FQGTGA. The CDR3 has 15 residues. V was shortened by 4 bases and J by 3 bases, with 12 bases between the two germline ends. The DNA of the CDR3 is TGTGCCAGCAGCTCGGCAGGGATAGACACCGGGGAGCTGTTTTTT. It translates to CASSSAGIDTGELFF.

The chain has TRBV27 and TRBJ1-1; D remains unclear. CDR1 is MNHEY, CDR2 SMNVEV, per germline (reference sequence). This CDR3 spans 11 amino acids. Trimming took off 10 bases at V and 8 bases at J, with 14 bases between the two ends. The CDR3, as DNA: TGTGCCACCTCGACCGAGGAGGAAGCTTTCTTT. Translated, it gives CATSTEEEAFF.

The rearrangement joins TRBV4-3 to TRBJ1-2, with a weak D call TRBD1 (5 bases). V was shortened by 0 bases and J by 4 bases, with 12 bases between the two germline ends. The CDR3 runs to 15 residues. CDR1 and CDR2 (germline): LGHNA, YSLEER. CDR3 sequence (DNA): TGCGCCAGCAGCCAAGATCTGGCAGGGCTCTATGGCTACACCTTC. Translating it yields CASSQDLAGLYGYTF.

The gene calls are TRBV5-4 and TRBJ2-7; 9 positions match TRBD2. There are 14 residues in the CDR3. Germline V gene lookup returns CDR1 SGHNT and CDR2 YYREEE (reference sequence). The V and J ends lost 1 base and 3 bases, in that order; junction bases with no gene match: 2. CDR3 nucleotide sequence: TGTGCCAGCAGCTTGCCTAGCGGGAACTACGAGCAGTACTTC. It encodes CASSLPSGNYEQYF.

The chain uses TRBV7-9 and TRBJ1-2; 10 bases agree with TRBD1. The junction had 6 bases not matched to a gene; V was cut back by 0 bases and J by 8 bases. This CDR3 has 15 amino acids. Germline V gene data show CDR1 as SEHNR and CDR2 as FQNEAQ (reference sequence). The CDR3 DNA is TGTGCCAGCAGCTTAGCCGACAGGGGGCTACGAGGCTACACCTTC. Translating it yields CASSLADRGLRGYTF. The entire variable domain, with the rest obtained from reference TRBV7-9 and TRBJ1-2, is as follows: DTGVSQNPRHKITKRGQNVTFRCDPISEHNRLYWYRQTLGQGPEFLTYFQNEAQLEKSRLLSDRFSAERPKGSFSTLEIQRTEQGDSAMYLCASSLADRGLRGYTFGSGTRLTVV.

The gene calls are TRBV18 and TRBJ2-7, with TRBD1 matching 7 bases. The trim removed 8 bases at V and 4 bases at J, leaving 17 bases unmatched. Germline CDR1 KGHSH, CDR2 LQKENI. CDR3 length equals 16 residues. CDR3 bases: TGTGCCAGCGCGCAGACCAGGGGGAATGGGGGTTACGAGCAGTACTTC. Residues: CASAQTRGNGGYEQYF.

The gene calls are TRBV9 and TRBJ2-6, with 12 nucleotides matching TRBD1. The CDR3 consists of 22 residues. V shed 0 bases, J shed 0 bases, and the junction held 13 bases outside the gene matches. CDR1 is SGDLS and CDR2 is YYNGEE in the germline V gene. The CDR3 spells CASSVEGDRGRVGASGANVLTF. Written as DNA, the CDR3 is TGTGCCAGCAGCGTAGAGGGGGACAGGGGGCGCGTCGGAGCCTCTGGGGCCAACGTCCTGACTTTC.

The chain couples TRBV3-1 (or the pseudogene TRBV3-2) to TRBJ2-3, with a possible D match to TRBD1 (7 bases). The germline gives CDR1 LGHDT, CDR2 YNNKEL (reference sequence). The CDR3 contains 15 residues. V was shortened by 5 bases and J by 4 bases, with 16 bases between the two germline ends. DNA for the CDR3: TGTGCCAGCAGCAAGGAGGGGGCCCAGCCAGATACGCAGTATTTT. The encoded protein is CASSKEGAQPDTQYF.

The chain carries TRBV10-3 and TRBJ1-6, with TRBD1 matching 7 bases. V gave up 2 bases and J gave up 4 bases; unmatched junction bases: 5. This CDR3 region has 16 residues. CDR1 and CDR2 (germline): ENHRY, SYGVKD. CDR3 nucleotide sequence: TGTGCCATCAGTGAGAACGCACAGGGGTATAATTCACCCCTCCACTTT. It is translated as CAISENAQGYNSPLHF.